This T cell receptor beta chain was found in a study of chemoradiotherapy in HPV16-positive cancers. CDR1 is GTSNPN and CDR2 is SVGIG in the germline V gene (reference sequence). The CDR3 totals 16 residues. The junction had 13 bases not matched to a gene; V was cut back by 4 bases and J by 6 bases. Assay: immunoSEQ multiplex PCR; the TCRdb copy retains only in-frame clones and omits some. Of roughly 1,300 clones in the sample, over 85% were seen once. This clone was found a few times. Its matching antigen is unknown. General study points: The functional HPV-specific definition rests on just a couple of HPV16-positive patients.

This sequence originates from a human donor with HPV-associated anogenital cancer. V gene TRBV30 combines with J gene TRBJ2-2; 8 bases align to TRBD1. The sequencing used tumor tissue, collected from a patient who underwent chemoradiotherapy. This CDR3 reads CAWTRDRMSVAGELFF. The CDR3 DNA is TGTGCCTGGACCCGGGACAGGATGTCTGTCGCCGGGGAGCTGTTTTTT.